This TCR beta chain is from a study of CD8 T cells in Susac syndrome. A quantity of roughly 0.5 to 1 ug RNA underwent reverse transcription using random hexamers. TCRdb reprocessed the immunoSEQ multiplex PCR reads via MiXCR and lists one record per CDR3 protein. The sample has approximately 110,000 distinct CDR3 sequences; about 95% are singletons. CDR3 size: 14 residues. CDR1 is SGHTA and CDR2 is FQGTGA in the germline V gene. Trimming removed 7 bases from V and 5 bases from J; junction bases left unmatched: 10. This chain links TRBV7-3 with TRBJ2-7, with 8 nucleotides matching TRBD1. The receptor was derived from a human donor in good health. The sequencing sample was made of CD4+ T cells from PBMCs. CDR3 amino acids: CASTIGAGGHEQYF. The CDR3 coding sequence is TGTGCCAGCACCATCGGGGCAGGGGGCCACGAGCAGTACTTC.